The rows below give T cell receptor beta chains drawn from one sample of a study of blood T cells in healthy people across ages. TCRdb reprocessed the 5' RACE reads with MiXCR, giving one entry per CDR3 protein. The sample carries some 930,000 distinct CDR3 sequences, 25% to 30% recorded once. The same data also contributed to another study, on T cells of mothers and their children.

Sequencing used blood. Every receptor here comes from a woman aged 40 to 49 in good health. Both conserved end residues are part of each CDR3. The order of the fields is J gene, V gene, D gene, clone size, CDR3 protein, CDR3 DNA. A D gene is named only where the DNA matches it firmly. Expanded clones are given a class, and other clones once, few, many or no size at all.

TRBJ2-3 | TRBV5-1 | NA | NA | CASSLAQHGDTQYF | TGCGCCAGCAGCTTGGCTCAGCATGGAGATACGCAGTATTTT
TRBJ2-1 | TRBV7-2 | NA | NA | CASSLGSGTGPNEQFF | TGTGCCAGCAGCTTAGGGTCCGGGACTGGCCCCAATGAGCAGTTCTTC
TRBJ2-3 | TRBV15 | NA | few | CATSYPSGFETDTQYF | TGTGCCACCAGCTACCCGTCTGGATTTGAAACAGATACGCAGTATTTT
TRBJ2-1 | TRBV4-3 | TRBD2 | NA | CASSQGGTSGLNEQFF | TGCGCCAGCAGCCAAGGGGGGACTAGCGGGCTGAATGAGCAGTTCTTC
TRBJ1-1 | TRBV28 | TRBD1 | NA | CASSLVGTGEGTEAFF | TGTGCCAGCAGTTTAGTCGGGACAGGGGAAGGTACTGAAGCTTTCTTT
TRBJ2-2 | TRBV29-1 | NA | NA | CSVEDPAGPAGELFF | TGCAGCGTTGAAGATCCTGCAGGGCCCGCCGGGGAGCTGTTTTTT
TRBJ2-3 | TRBV4-3 | TRBD2 | many | CASSQDTRGRDTQYF | TGCGCCAGCAGCCAAGATACGCGGGGGAGAGATACGCAGTATTTT
TRBJ1-1 | TRBV6-6 | NA | NA | CASRNGANRMNTEAFF | TGTGCCAGCAGAAACGGGGCCAATCGTATGAACACTGAAGCTTTCTTT
TRBJ1-2 | TRBV15 | NA | NA | CATSRDIGTYGYTF | TGTGCCACCAGCAGAGATATAGGGACATATGGCTACACCTTC
TRBJ2-1 | TRBV29-1 | NA | NA | CSVDRYEQFF | TGCAGCGTTGATCGCTATGAGCAGTTCTTC
TRBJ1-5 | TRBV29-1 | NA | NA | CSVEYTRNQPQHF | TGCAGCGTTGAGTATACCCGCAATCAGCCCCAGCATTTT
TRBJ2-2 | TRBV5-5 | TRBD2 | NA | CASSLGLAIAGELFF | TGTGCCAGCAGCTTGGGACTAGCGATTGCCGGGGAGCTGTTTTTT
TRBJ1-3 | TRBV3-1 | NA | NA | CASSQNGGSGNTIYF | TGTGCCAGCAGCCAAAACGGGGGTTCTGGAAACACCATATATTTT
TRBJ1-2 | TRBV5-1 | NA | many | CASSLAGFNYGYTF | TGCGCCAGCAGCTTGGCAGGCTTTAACTATGGCTACACCTTC
TRBJ2-5 | TRBV3-1 | NA | few | CASSQGPGSQYF | TGTGCCAGCAGCCAAGGTCCGGGGTCCCAGTACTTC
TRBJ1-2 | TRBV4-2 | NA | many | CASSFYSDGYTF | TGTGCCAGCAGCTTCTACAGCGATGGCTACACCTTC
TRBJ2-3 | TRBV5-5 | TRBD1 | NA | CASTPWGQVTDTQYF | TGTGCCAGCACCCCCTGGGGACAGGTCACAGATACGCAGTATTTT
TRBJ2-2 | TRBV10-3 | TRBD1 | NA | CAISQTGEGDPGELFF | TGTGCCATCAGCCAAACAGGGGAAGGTGATCCCGGGGAGCTGTTTTTT
TRBJ1-2 | TRBV7-9 | TRBD1 | few | CASSLVGRGRLGYTF | TGCGCCAGCAGCTTAGTTGGCAGGGGGCGCCTTGGCTACACCTTC
TRBJ2-3 | TRBV7-2 | NA | NA | CASSLEFSRGHTQYF | TGTGCCAGCAGCTTAGAGTTTAGTAGGGGTCATACGCAGTATTTT
TRBJ1-5 | TRBV5-1 | NA | many | CASSPGGRADQPQHF | TGCGCCAGCAGCCCGGGGGGACGGGCGGATCAGCCCCAGCATTTT
TRBJ1-2 | TRBV7-2 | TRBD1 | many | CASSPDRGYGYTF | TGCGCCAGCAGCCCGGACAGGGGCTATGGCTACACCTTC
TRBJ1-1 | TRBV20-1 | NA | many | CSATRKNTEAFF | TGCAGTGCTACCCGGAAGAACACTGAAGCTTTCTTT
TRBJ2-7 | TRBV5-6 | TRBD1 | NA | CASSVPGQGYEQYF | TGTGCCAGCAGCGTACCGGGACAGGGCTACGAGCAGTACTTC
TRBJ1-2 | TRBV7-2 | NA | NA | CASSPWGGTTGVFGYTF | TGTGCCAGCAGCCCCTGGGGGGGAACGACGGGGGTCTTTGGCTACACCTTC
TRBJ1-6 | TRBV24-1 | NA | few | CATSDRPNSPLHF | TGTGCCACCTCGGACAGACCTAATTCACCCCTCCACTTT
TRBJ2-3 | TRBV6-5 | NA | few | CANSYSTLTDTQYF | TGTGCCAACAGTTACTCGACGCTCACAGATACGCAGTATTTT
TRBJ2-5 | TRBV7-8 | NA | many | CASSLGGPPGMEETQYF | TGTGCCAGCAGCTTAGGGGGTCCGCCAGGGATGGAGGAGACCCAGTACTTC
TRBJ1-5 | TRBV2 | NA | NA | CASSPRTANQPQHF | TGTGCCAGCAGTCCTCGGACGGCGAATCAGCCCCAGCATTTT
TRBJ2-7 | TRBV6-2/TRBV6-3 | TRBD2 | many | CASRHGTSGDSYEQYF | TGTGCCAGCAGACACGGGACTAGCGGGGACTCCTACGAGCAGTACTTC
TRBJ2-3 | TRBV28 | TRBD1 | NA | CASSQGQGITDTQYF | TGTGCCAGCTCCCAGGGACAGGGGATCACAGATACGCAGTATTTT
TRBJ2-1 | TRBV28 | NA | many | CASSSTPGLEQFF | TGTGCCAGCAGCTCCACCCCGGGCCTCGAGCAGTTCTTC
TRBJ1-1 | TRBV7-2 | NA | NA | CASKRESWGTEAFF | TGTGCCAGCAAAAGGGAATCGTGGGGCACTGAAGCTTTCTTT
TRBJ2-3 | TRBV6-2/TRBV6-3 | TRBD2 | NA | CASSAPAGVGDTQYF | TGTGCCAGCAGTGCACCAGCGGGGGTGGGAGATACGCAGTATTTT
TRBJ2-7 | TRBV15 | NA | few | CATSRGREAYEQYF | TGTGCCACCAGCAGGGGCCGGGAAGCCTACGAGCAGTACTTC
TRBJ2-4 | TRBV5-1 | TRBD2 | NA | CASSLQGLAGGPVYNEQYF | TGCGCCAGCAGCCTTCAAGGACTAGCGGGGGGGCCTGTATACAATGAGCAGTACTTC
TRBJ2-5 | TRBV7-8 | NA | few | CASSSGYSNQPQYF | TGTGCCAGCAGCTCTGGATATAGCAATCAGCCCCAGTACTTC
TRBJ1-1 | TRBV28 | NA | NA | CASCQGTEAFF | TGTGCCAGCTGCCAGGGCACTGAAGCTTTCTTT
TRBJ2-3 | TRBV24-1 | TRBD1 | NA | CATSVGQGRTDTQYF | TGTGCCACCAGTGTCGGACAGGGGAGGACAGATACGCAGTATTTT
TRBJ2-5 | TRBV13 | NA | many | CASRRRGGRQETQYF | TGTGCCAGCAGAAGGAGGGGGGGTCGGCAAGAGACCCAGTACTTC
TRBJ2-7 | TRBV28 | NA | few | CASTGTPGRYEQYF | TGTGCCAGCACCGGGACGCCCGGCAGATACGAGCAGTACTTC
TRBJ2-3 | TRBV7-3 | TRBD2 | many | CASSFGGGAADTQYF | TGTGCCAGCAGCTTCGGCGGGGGGGCAGCAGATACGCAGTATTTT
TRBJ2-2 | TRBV7-9 | NA | NA | CASSLDGLIPTGELFF | TGTGCCAGCAGCTTAGATGGACTAATCCCCACCGGGGAGCTGTTTTTT
TRBJ2-7 | TRBV7-2 | TRBD1 | NA | CASSLAGTGAPYEQYF | TGTGCCAGCAGCTTAGCCGGGACAGGGGCACCCTACGAGCAGTACTTC
TRBJ1-1 | TRBV4-1 | NA | NA | CASSQGSGVASETEAFF | TGCGCCAGCAGCCAAGGTTCAGGGGTAGCAAGCGAAACTGAAGCTTTCTTT
TRBJ2-3 | TRBV2 | NA | NA | CASTGMTSSTDTQYF | TGTGCCAGCACCGGGATGACCTCTAGCACAGATACGCAGTATTTT